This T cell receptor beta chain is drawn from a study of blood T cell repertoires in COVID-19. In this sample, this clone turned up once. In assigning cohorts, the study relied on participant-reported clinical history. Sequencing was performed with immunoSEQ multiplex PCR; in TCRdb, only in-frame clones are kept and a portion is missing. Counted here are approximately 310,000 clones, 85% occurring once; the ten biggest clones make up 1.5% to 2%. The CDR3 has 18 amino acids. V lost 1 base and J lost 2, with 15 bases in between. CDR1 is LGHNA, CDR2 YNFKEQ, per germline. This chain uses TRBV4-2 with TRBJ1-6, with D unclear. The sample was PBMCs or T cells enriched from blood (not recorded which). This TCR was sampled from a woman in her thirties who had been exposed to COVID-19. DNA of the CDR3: TGTGCCAGCAGCCAAGCTTCCTTGACACTCACCTATAATTCACCCCTCCACTTT. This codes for CASSQASLTLTYNSPLHF.